This TCR beta chain was recorded in a study of blood T cell repertoires in COVID-19. Repertoires were generated with immunoSEQ multiplex PCR, while TCRdb's copy carries only in-frame clones and drops some. Of 170,000 or so clones in the sample, more than 70% were seen once. The specimen was peripheral blood. This clonotype was obtained from a man aged 18 to 29 with active or convalescent COVID-19.

The CDR3 spells CASSERPGQENQPQHF. Here the CDR3 DNA reads TGTGCCAGCAGTGAACGACCGGGACAGGAGAATCAGCCCCAGCATTTT. The chain joins TRBV6-1 to TRBJ1-5; TRBD1 aligns across 8 bases. The CDR3 length is 16 residues. Germline V gives CDR1 MNHNS, CDR2 SASEGT. V trimming: 2 bases; J trimming: 4 bases; junction bases outside the gene matches: 7.